Below are 9 T cell receptor beta chains sequenced from a single sample in a study of CD8 T cells in Susac syndrome. After extraction with the RNeasy kit, roughly 0.45 to 1 ug of the RNA was reverse transcribed using random hexamers. Each CDR3 protein gets one entry after TCRdb re-called the immunoSEQ multiplex PCR reads with MiXCR. The sample shows roughly 130,000 distinct CDR3 sequences, roughly 94% of them seen only once. Sequencing used CD8+ T cells from PBMCs. These TCRs come from a human donor with Susac syndrome.

The chain uses TRBV27 and TRBJ2-3, with D unclear. This CDR3 region has 13 residues. V was trimmed by 5 bases and J by 4 bases, leaving 10 bases between them. The germline gives CDR1 MNHEY, CDR2 SMNVEV (reference sequence). The CDR3 sequence is CASSPQLSDTQYF. The CDR3 nucleotides read TGTGCCAGCAGTCCCCAACTTTCAGATACGCAGTATTTT.

This clonotype was seen a single time. V gene TRBV7-8 combines with J gene TRBJ2-7, with 11 positions matching TRBD2. The J segment lost 6 bases and the V segment lost 5 bases, leaving 15 bases of the junction unmatched. CDR3 length: 17 residues. Germline values: CDR1 SGHVS, CDR2 FQNEAQ. CDR3 DNA: TGTGCCAGCAGCGACCCTAGCGGGGGGCCCCAAGGGGGCGAGCAGTACTTC. Protein: CASSDPSGGPQGGEQYF.

This rearrangement joins TRBV29-1 to TRBJ2-3; TRBD1 aligns across 9 bases. The germline gives CDR1 SQVTM, CDR2 ANQGSEA. The length of the CDR3 is 14 residues. With V trimmed by 4 bases and J by 3 bases, 5 bases remained unmatched. The CDR3 region is CSVVDRGGTDTQYF. The CDR3 coding sequence is TGCAGCGTTGTGGACAGGGGAGGTACAGATACGCAGTATTTT.

This chain joins TRBV29-1 and TRBJ1-1; D uncertain. The CDR3 sequence is 11 residues long. Deletions cut 0 bases from V and 6 bases from J, with 5 bases between. Germline assignment: CDR1 SQVTM and CDR2 ANQGSEA. CDR3 DNA: TGCAGCGTTGAAGATGGCCCTGAAGCTTTCTTT. Its translation is CSVEDGPEAFF.

The chain couples TRBV20-1 to TRBJ2-3; D is possibly TRBD2 (6 bases). The CDR3 runs 14 residues. Germline lookup yields CDR1 DFQATT and CDR2 SNEGSKA (reference sequence). The V and J ends lost 5 bases and 3 bases respectively, with 15 bases between them. CDR3 sequence: CSASRDWVTDTQYF. DNA of the CDR3: TGCAGTGCTTCTCGGGACTGGGTAACAGATACGCAGTATTTT.

V and J are TRBV5-4 and TRBJ1-5; no clear D gene. V lost 4 bases, J lost 5 bases, and 10 bases lay in between. The CDR3 runs 13 residues. Germline CDR1 is SGHNT and CDR2 is YYREEE (reference sequence). CDR3 nucleotide sequence: TGTGCCAGCAGCCCGGACGGAGATCAGCCCCAGCATTTT. It specifies CASSPDGDQPQHF.

The CDR3 here is CATLGGQGSSYEQYF. CDR3 DNA sequence: TGTGCCACCCTCGGGGGGCAGGGGAGCTCCTACGAGCAGTACTTC. The chain joins TRBV7-8 to TRBJ2-7; weak D call: TRBD2 (7 bases). The CDR3 runs to 15 residues. Germline CDR1 reads SGHVS; CDR2 reads FQNEAQ. V lost 10 bases, J lost 0 bases, and 19 bases lay in between.

This sequence joins TRBV12-3 or TRBV12-4 and TRBJ1-4; D gene ambiguous. The CDR3 sequence is 16 residues long. Deletions cut 5 bases from V and 3 bases from J, with 16 bases between. CDR3 amino acids: CASSGPLQRANEKLFF. DNA for the CDR3: TGTGCCAGCAGTGGGCCTCTCCAGAGGGCTAATGAAAAACTGTTTTTT.

This clonotype was seen once. The gene calls are TRBV27 and TRBJ1-2; 10 nucleotides agree with TRBD1. This CDR3 spans 15 amino acids. J gave up 8 bases and V 5 bases, and 11 bases lay outside the gene matches. Germline V gene lookup returns CDR1 MNHEY and CDR2 SMNVEV (reference sequence). CDR3: CASSGGDRGVEGYTF. The CDR3 DNA is TGTGCCAGCAGTGGGGGGGACAGGGGAGTGGAAGGCTACACCTTC.